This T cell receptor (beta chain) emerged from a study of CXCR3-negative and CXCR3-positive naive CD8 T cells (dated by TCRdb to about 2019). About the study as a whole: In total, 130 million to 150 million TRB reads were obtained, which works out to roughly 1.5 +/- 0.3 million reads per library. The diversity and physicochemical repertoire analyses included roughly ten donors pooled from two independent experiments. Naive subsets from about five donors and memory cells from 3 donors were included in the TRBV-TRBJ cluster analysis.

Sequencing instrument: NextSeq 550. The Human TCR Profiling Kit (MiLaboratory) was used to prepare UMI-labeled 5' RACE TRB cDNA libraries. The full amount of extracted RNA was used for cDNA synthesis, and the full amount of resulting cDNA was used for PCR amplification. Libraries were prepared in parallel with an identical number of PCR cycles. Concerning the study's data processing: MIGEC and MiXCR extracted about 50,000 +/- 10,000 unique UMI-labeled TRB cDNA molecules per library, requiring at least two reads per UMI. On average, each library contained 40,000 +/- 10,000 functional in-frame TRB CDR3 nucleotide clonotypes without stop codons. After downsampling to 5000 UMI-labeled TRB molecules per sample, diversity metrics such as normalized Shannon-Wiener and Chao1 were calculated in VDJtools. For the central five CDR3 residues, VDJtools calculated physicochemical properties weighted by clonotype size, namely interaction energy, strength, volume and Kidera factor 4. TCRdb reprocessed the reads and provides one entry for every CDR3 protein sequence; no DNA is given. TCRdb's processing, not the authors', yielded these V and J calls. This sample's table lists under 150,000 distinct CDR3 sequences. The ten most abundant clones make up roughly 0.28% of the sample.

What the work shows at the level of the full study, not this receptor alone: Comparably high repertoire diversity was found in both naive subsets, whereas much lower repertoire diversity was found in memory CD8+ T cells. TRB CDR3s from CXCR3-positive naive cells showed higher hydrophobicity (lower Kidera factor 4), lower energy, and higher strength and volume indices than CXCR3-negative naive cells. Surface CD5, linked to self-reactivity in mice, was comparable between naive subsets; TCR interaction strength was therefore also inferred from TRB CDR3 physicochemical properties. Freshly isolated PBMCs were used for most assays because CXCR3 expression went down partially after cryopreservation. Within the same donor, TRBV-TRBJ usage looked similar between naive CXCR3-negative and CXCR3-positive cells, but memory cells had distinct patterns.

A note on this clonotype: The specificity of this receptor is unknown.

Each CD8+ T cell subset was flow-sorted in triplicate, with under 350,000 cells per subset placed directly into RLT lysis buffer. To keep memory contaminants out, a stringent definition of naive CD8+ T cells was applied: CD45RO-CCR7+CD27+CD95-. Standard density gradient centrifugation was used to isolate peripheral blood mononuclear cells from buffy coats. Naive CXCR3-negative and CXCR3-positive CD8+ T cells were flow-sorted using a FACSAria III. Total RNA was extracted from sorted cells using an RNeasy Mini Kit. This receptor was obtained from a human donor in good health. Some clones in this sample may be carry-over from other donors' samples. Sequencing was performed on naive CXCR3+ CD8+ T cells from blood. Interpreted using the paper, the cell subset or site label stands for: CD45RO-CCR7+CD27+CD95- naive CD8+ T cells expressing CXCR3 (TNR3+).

This receptor has the CDR3 CASSPIQGWMNTEAFF. The chain was built from TRBV14 and TRBJ1-1; TCRdb's D call, TRBD1, is unchecked because there is no DNA. CDR1 SGHDN and CDR2 FVKESK were looked up in the germline V gene. The cysteine opens and the phenylalanine closes a CDR3 of 16 amino acids. A DNA sequence was not provided.